This T cell receptor beta chain was identified during a study of molecular identifiers for immune sequencing clone quantification. As regards this clonotype: Its ends do not fully match the called genes, so a read error is possible.

TCRdb re-called the PCR reads with MiXCR, one entry per CDR3 protein. Among around 320,000 distinct CDR3 sequences listed, roughly a quarter were seen once. Germline CDR1 MDHEN, CDR2 SYDVKM. The CDR3 contains 14 residues. J is TRBJ1-1 and V is TRBV28; D call uncertain. The sample taken for sequencing was naive CD8+ T cells from blood, with Jurkat cell RNA spiked in. Sample subset: FACS-sorted CD8+CD4-CCR7+CD45RA+ naive T cells. This TCR came from a human donor in good health. Some libraries in this study had Jurkat cell RNA spiked in. The CDR3 nucleotides are TGTGCCAGCAGCTACACCGGGTCTAACACTGAAGCTGTCTTT. This encodes CASSYTGSNTEAVF.